One and the same sample provided the 4 T cell receptor beta chains below, sequenced in a study of T cells in narcolepsy. Here immunoSEQ multiplex PCR was the method, and the copy in TCRdb shows in-frame clones only, minus some. The data show under 35,000 clones, over 80% seen once. The material sequenced was memory (CD45RA-) CD4+ T cells from blood. These receptors were taken from a human donor in good health.

CDR3 protein: CASSLIRGNEQFF. The CDR3 DNA sequence: TGTGCCAGCAGCTTAATCAGGGGGAATGAGCAGTTCTTC. The rearrangement uses TRBV5-4 and TRBJ2-1, with TRBD1 matching 7 bases. Germline trimming cut 2 bases from V and 7 bases from J; bases unmatched to any gene: 3. The germline gives CDR1 SGHNT, CDR2 YYREEE (reference sequence). The CDR3 length is 13 residues.

The V and J genes are TRBV9 and TRBJ2-7; 7 bases map to TRBD1. The CDR3 contains 14 residues. Germline values: CDR1 SGDLS, CDR2 YYNGEE. The J segment lost 6 bases and the V segment lost 5 bases, leaving 11 bases of the junction unmatched. The CDR3 region is CASRPGDRIGEQYF. The CDR3 region has the DNA TGTGCCAGCAGACCCGGGGACAGAATTGGCGAGCAGTACTTC.

The rearrangement joins TRBV2 to TRBJ2-5; unclear D gene. Trimming shortened V by 4 bases and J by 5 bases, and 8 bases separated the two germline ends. CDR1 SNHLY and CDR2 FYNNEI come from the germline V gene. This CDR3 has 12 residues. The chain's CDR3 is CASSVVMETQYF. For the CDR3, the DNA is TGTGCCAGCAGTGTGGTAATGGAGACCCAGTACTTC.

This chain joins TRBV29-1 and TRBJ2-1; TRBD1 matches at 7 bases. Germline V CDR1 and CDR2: SQVTM, ANQGSEA. J gave up 4 bases and V 2 bases, and 8 bases lay outside the gene matches. This CDR3 spans 15 amino acids. CDR3 bases: TGCAGCGTTGAAAATTCCTGGGACAGATACAATGAGCAGTTCTTC. Translation: CSVENSWDRYNEQFF.